This T cell receptor beta chain originates from a study of blood T cell repertoires in COVID-19 (dated by TCRdb to the early 2020s). In terms of the full investigation: Collaborator samples came from the United States, Italy and Spain and covered acute and convalescent phases of COVID-19. Where available, HLA class I and class II types were taken from metadata supplied by the sample provider and were not determined by assay-based typing. The repertoires were made available in a free public database intended to serve as a resource for research on the immune response to SARS-CoV-2. Samples came from the ongoing ImmuneRACE study (first 160 participants) plus 1,254 subjects from 6 global collaborators. The sample metadata nearly always contained a de-identified subject ID, COVID-19 status, age in years and sex. The prospective study material was composed of cDNA or gDNA derived from T cells, B-cell-depleted T cells, or PBMCs. The dataset comprised deeply sampled blood TCRbeta repertoires from subjects exposed to, actively infected with, or recovered from COVID-19. Overall study outcomes, separate from this receptor: Clinical and demographic metadata were provided uncurated, with the amount varying by source and participant.

CDR1 LNHDA and CDR2 SQIVND were looked up in the germline V gene (reference sequence). The CDR3, cysteine through phenylalanine, is 15 amino acids long. Left in the record is the CDR3 DNA by itself, 45 bases read in frame from the first base. Trimming takes 9 bases off V and 0 bases off J; junction bases not matched to a gene: 6. Each collaborating institution followed its own protocols to collect whole blood in K2EDTA tubes. For TCRbeta analysis, collaborators shipped samples as frozen whole blood, isolated PBMCs, or DNA extracted from either of those sample types. This clone occurred once. What antigen it recognizes has not been identified. Base qualities are not provided; no much larger clone lies one nucleotide away. The immunoSEQ Assay, a bias-controlled multiplex PCR, was used to amplify TCRbeta CDR3 regions from genomic DNA. On the study's bioinformatics: The number of nucleated cells in each sample was estimated by amplification of reference gene primers within the assay. To quantify the absolute abundance of each unique TCRbeta CDR3 rearrangement, sequence reads were collapsed and filtered. For each sample, productive Simpson clonality was calculated as the square root of Simpson's diversity index over productive rearrangements. Held by TCRdb, this immuneACCESS table contains in-frame sequences only and omits some clones. Under half of the omission traces to an unresolved V gene where checked; the cause of the rest is unknown. For V, J and clone size, that table is used; D and trimming come from the DNA. The sample yields 100,000 to 150,000 clones; about three quarters were counted once. The leading ten clones occupy 5% to 8% of the sample.

Sequencing used peripheral blood. The receptor was derived from a man in his sixties or seventies with acute or convalescent COVID-19. This chain joins TRBV19 to TRBJ1-1; TRBD1 aligns with 11 central bases. The DNA sequence is given as TGTGCCAGCCGGGACAGGGGGAATTTGAACACTGAAGCTTTCTTT. This gives the protein CASRDRGNLNTEAFF. The reference TRBV19 and TRBJ1-1 proteins fill in what lies around the CDR3, so the full variable domain reads DGGITQSPKYLFRKEGQNVTLSCEQNLNHDAMYWYRQDPGQGLRLIYYSQIVNDFQKGDIAEGYSVSREKKESFPLTVTSAQKNPTAFYLCASRDRGNLNTEAFFGQGTRLTVV.